A selection of T cell receptor beta chains follows, all from one sample in a study of blood T cell repertoires in COVID-19. Produced via immunoSEQ multiplex PCR; TCRdb's table is partial and in-frame only. The table has hundreds of thousands of clones, around 88% seen once; the top ten hold around 6.3%. Sequenced material: peripheral blood. These receptor sequences come from a woman under 40 with COVID-19, enrolled during active disease. Both conserved end residues are part of each CDR3. A D gene is named only where the DNA matches it firmly. Clone size is given for some rows only: seen once, a few or many times, or a class if the clone is expanded.

J	size	V	D	DNA	CDR3
TRBJ2-5	many	TRBV11-2	NA	TGTGCCAGCAGCTTAGGGAGGGGAGAAGCAGAGACCCAGTACTTC	CASSLGRGEAETQYF
TRBJ1-1	NA	TRBV11-3	NA	TGTGCCAGCAGCTTAGATTGGGAGAGGTTGGCTTTCTTT	CASSLDWERLAFF
TRBJ1-5	NA	TRBV27	NA	TGTGCCAGCAGTCGCGAGGATAGCAATCAGCCCCAGCATTTT	CASSREDSNQPQHF
TRBJ1-6	few	TRBV28	NA	TGTGCCAGCAGAGGGGGGGGCTACTATAATTCACCCCTCCACTTT	CASRGGGYYNSPLHF
TRBJ1-3	NA	TRBV5-1	NA	TGCGCCAGCGGCTTTGGGGCCACTGGAAACACCATATATTTT	CASGFGATGNTIYF
TRBJ2-7	NA	TRBV7-8	NA	TGTGCCAGCAGCCATCGGGACGAGCAGTACTTC	CASSHRDEQYF
TRBJ1-2	NA	TRBV7-2	NA	TGTGCCAGCAGCTTTCAGGGTCCCTCGGGGGGCGGCTACACCTTC	CASSFQGPSGGGYTF
TRBJ1-4	NA	TRBV6-2/TRBV6-3	TRBD1	TGTGCCAGCAGTGATGGACAGGGGTATTTGGCAACTAATGAAAAACTGTTTTTT	CASSDGQGYLATNEKLFF
TRBJ2-4	NA	TRBV6-2/TRBV6-3	TRBD2	TGTGCCAGCAGTAGGGAGGGAAACATTCAGTACTTC	CASSREGNIQYF
TRBJ1-3	NA	TRBV7-2	TRBD1	TGTGCCAGCAGCTACCGTAACAGGGGGCGTAGTGGAAACACCATATATTTT	CASSYRNRGRSGNTIYF
TRBJ2-3	NA	TRBV28	TRBD2	TGTGCCACCCACTATGCGGGGGGGCCAAGAGATACGCAGTATTTT	CATHYAGGPRDTQYF
TRBJ1-2	NA	TRBV6-5	TRBD1	TGTGCCAGCAGTTACTCGGGTGGACAGGGTTATGGCTACACCTTC	CASSYSGGQGYGYTF
TRBJ2-6	NA	TRBV2	NA	TGTGCCAGCAGCGAATTACTCAGGGGTCAAGGGGGCTCTGGGGCCAACGTCCTGACTTTC	CASSELLRGQGGSGANVLTF
TRBJ2-7	NA	TRBV15	NA	TGTGCCACCAGCAGAGATGACCGGGTTCGGGGAGGTAGCTCCTACGAGCAGTACTTC	CATSRDDRVRGGSSYEQYF
TRBJ2-1	NA	TRBV10-3	NA	TGTGCCATCCGCAGATCGGGGGAGGCAGGGCACCACAATGAGCAGTTCTTC	CAIRRSGEAGHHNEQFF
TRBJ2-5	NA	TRBV7-2	TRBD2	TGTGCCAGCAGCTTATTAGATAGCGGGCGTCTGCGGACCCAGTACTTC	CASSLLDSGRLRTQYF
TRBJ2-1	NA	TRBV27	NA	TGTGCCAGCGCCAGTGCCGGGCGGGTGGGCCTGGGGAATGAGCAGTTCTTC	CASASAGRVGLGNEQFF
TRBJ2-1	NA	TRBV4-2	NA	TGTGCCAGCAGCCAAGTTTGGGCGGGGAACAATGAGCAGTTCTTC	CASSQVWAGNNEQFF
TRBJ2-7	NA	TRBV10-3	TRBD1	TGTGCCATCAGTGGGGGACAGGGGATCTCCTACGAGCAGTACTTC	CAISGGQGISYEQYF
TRBJ1-2	NA	TRBV27	NA	TGTGCCAGCAGTTTATCGGGCGGGGGAGGTGGCTACACCTTC	CASSLSGGGGGYTF
TRBJ1-4	NA	TRBV2	NA	TGTGCCAGCAGTGACCTTAATGAAAAACTGTTTTTT	CASSDLNEKLFF
TRBJ2-5	NA	TRBV2	NA	TGTGCCAGCAGGGACAGAGCGGGGTGGGGAACCCGAGAGACCCAGTACTTC	CASRDRAGWGTRETQYF
TRBJ1-1	NA	TRBV29-1	NA	TGCAGCGTTGATTTCCCCCGGGACACTGAAGCTTTCTTT	CSVDFPRDTEAFF
TRBJ2-5	NA	TRBV24-1	TRBD2	TGTGCCACCAGTGACGCGGGGGCTAGCGGGGGGCCAGAGACCCAGTACTTC	CATSDAGASGGPETQYF
TRBJ1-5	NA	TRBV27	NA	TGTGCCAGCAGTTACCACGAGACACAGGGTCTTGGCAATCAGCCCCAGCATTTT	CASSYHETQGLGNQPQHF
TRBJ1-1	NA	TRBV2	TRBD1	TGTGCCAGCAGGAGGTTGACAGGGAAATTCCCTGAAGCTTTCTTT	CASRRLTGKFPEAFF
TRBJ1-4	NA	TRBV24-1	NA	TGTGCCACCAGTGACCCCCTGGCTGAAAAACTGTTTTTT	CATSDPLAEKLFF
TRBJ1-2	NA	TRBV24-1	TRBD1	TGTGCCACCAGTGATTCTCCGGGACAGGGGCTCCGGGAGCGTGGCTACACCTTC	CATSDSPGQGLRERGYTF
TRBJ2-1	few	TRBV7-9	TRBD2	TGTGCCAGCGGGACTAGCGGGGTTGTCGAGCAGTTCTTC	CASGTSGVVEQFF
TRBJ2-5	NA	TRBV14	TRBD2	TGTGCCAGCAGCCGTTTACGGGGGGGCCAAGAGACCCAGTACTTC	CASSRLRGGQETQYF
TRBJ2-3	once	TRBV5-4	TRBD1	TGTGCCAGCAGAGTGCAACAGGGGGCTATCGGAGATACGCAGTATTTT	CASRVQQGAIGDTQYF
TRBJ1-1	NA	TRBV7-8	TRBD1	TGTGCCAGCAGAAGGTGGACAGGGGGCGATATGAACACTGAAGCTTTCTTT	CASRRWTGGDMNTEAFF
TRBJ2-5	NA	TRBV4-3	TRBD2	TGCGCCAGCAGCCTGGGCACGGGAGGAGAGACCCAGTACTTC	CASSLGTGGETQYF
TRBJ2-3	NA	TRBV7-2	TRBD1	TGTGCCAGCAGCTTAGCCGGGACAGGGCCAGATACGCAGTATTTT	CASSLAGTGPDTQYF
TRBJ2-7	NA	TRBV6-2/TRBV6-3	TRBD1	TGTGCCAGCAGTTACCCCGGGACAGCCTTCCGCGGGCAGTACTTC	CASSYPGTAFRGQYF
TRBJ2-3	once	TRBV6-2/TRBV6-3	NA	TGTGCCAGCAGTTACCGGGATACGCAGTATTTT	CASSYRDTQYF
TRBJ1-2	NA	TRBV3-1/TRBV3-2	NA	TGTGCCAGCAGCCCCTCGTGGTTCGGGGGGGATTATGGCTACACCTTC	CASSPSWFGGDYGYTF
TRBJ2-1	NA	TRBV4-1	TRBD2	TGCGCCAGCAGCCCCCGGACTAGCGGGGATATCTACAATGAGCAGTTCTTC	CASSPRTSGDIYNEQFF
TRBJ1-5	NA	TRBV19	TRBD1	TGTGCCAGTAGTGGCGGACAGGTTTATCAGCCCCAGCATTTT	CASSGGQVYQPQHF
TRBJ1-2	NA	TRBV28	NA	TGTGCCAGCAGTTTATCTGGATACGACAGAGTCTATGGCTACACCTTC	CASSLSGYDRVYGYTF
TRBJ2-5	NA	TRBV19	TRBD2	TGTGCCAGTGCTAATGAGGGACTAGCGGGCGAGACCCAGTACTTC	CASANEGLAGETQYF
TRBJ2-5	NA	TRBV27	TRBD1	TGTGCCAGCAGTTTAATGACAGGGGAAGGAGAGACCCAGTACTTC	CASSLMTGEGETQYF
TRBJ2-1	NA	TRBV7-2	TRBD2	TGTGCCAGCAGCTCAACGGGGCTAGCGGGAGTGAATGAGCAGTTCTTC	CASSSTGLAGVNEQFF
TRBJ2-2	NA	TRBV15	TRBD1	TGTGCCACCAGCACGAGGGACAGGGCCACCGGGGAGCTGTTTTTT	CATSTRDRATGELFF
TRBJ1-4	NA	TRBV5-1	NA	TGCGCCAGCAGCCGAGGACAGCCCTGGGCGTCGACTAATGAAAAACTGTTTTTT	CASSRGQPWASTNEKLFF
TRBJ1-3	NA	TRBV5-6	TRBD1	TGTGCCAGCAGCCCGGGACAGGGCCCAAACACCATATATTTT	CASSPGQGPNTIYF
TRBJ2-7	NA	TRBV28	NA	TGTGCCAGCAGTGCCAGGGATGACGAGCAGTACTTC	CASSARDDEQYF
TRBJ2-1	NA	TRBV24-1	TRBD2	TGTGCCACCAGTGATCCGGGGGGCAATGAGCAGTTCTTC	CATSDPGGNEQFF
TRBJ2-1	NA	TRBV6-2/TRBV6-3	TRBD2	TGTGCCAGCAGTTACCTCCTGGTAGCGGGGGTGCAGGTCAATGAGCAGTTCTTC	CASSYLLVAGVQVNEQFF
TRBJ2-7	NA	TRBV5-6	NA	TGTGCCAGCAGCTCCCGGCGGTACTCCTACGAGCAGTACTTC	CASSSRRYSYEQYF
TRBJ2-2	NA	TRBV2	NA	TGTGCCAGCTGGTCTAGTAACACCGGGGAGCTGTTTTTT	CASWSSNTGELFF
TRBJ2-1	NA	TRBV7-6	TRBD2	TGTGCCAGCAGCCCGACACTAGCGGGGGCCCCCAGCTCCTACAATGAGCAGTTCTTC	CASSPTLAGAPSSYNEQFF
TRBJ2-2	NA	TRBV24-1	TRBD2	TGTGCCACCAGTGATGGGACTAGAATGAGGACCGGGGAGCTGTTTTTT	CATSDGTRMRTGELFF
TRBJ1-5	NA	TRBV19	NA	TGTGCCAGTAGTATCGCGGGCGGGAATCAGCCCCAGCATTTT	CASSIAGGNQPQHF